This T cell receptor beta chain was identified in a study of identical twins. V was clipped by 1 base and J by 1 base, with 5 bases between them. The germline gives CDR1 LNHNV, CDR2 YYDKDF (reference sequence). This CDR3 spans 15 amino acids. MiXCR, applied by TCRdb to the 5' RACE reads, yields one record per CDR3 protein. Of about 530,000 distinct CDR3 sequences in the sample, 20% to 25% were seen once. The sample was also linked to a second study, of yellow fever vaccine responses in identical twins.

The TCR sequence derives from a young woman in good health. Sequenced: CD4+ T cells sorted from blood. This chain connects TRBV15 to TRBJ2-6; D is unclear. CDR3 residues: CATSRASSGANVLTF. The CDR3 nucleotides are TGTGCCACCAGCAGAGCATCGTCTGGGGCCAACGTCCTGACTTTC.